This TCR beta chain was identified during a study of identical twins (dated by TCRdb to the mid-2010s). Some background on the complete study: To test whether fetal clonotypes persist, the study used deep sequencing on TCR alpha and beta repertoires from monozygotic twins, unrelated adults of various ages, and cord blood. Replicate twin experiments were performed at different times using different library preparation protocols to rule out contamination.

Every donor was a healthy Caucasian. The twin cohort consisted of three pairs of female monozygotic twins, all aged roughly 18 to 29 years. Positive isolation kits from Invitrogen were used to isolate CD4+ and CD8+ T cell populations. The library was generated by 5' RACE. The sample was run on an Illumina HiSeq 2000. Template switching introduced a universal primer binding site; the final cDNA contained a unique molecular identifier, enabling accurate counting of TCR cDNA molecules. Specific primers in the conserved constant-segment region were used to synthesize first-strand cDNA for TCR alpha and beta chains. To control for contamination, each cDNA library was double barcoded with a SMART-Mk sample barcode plus Illumina barcodes. TruSeq adapter sequences and Illumina sample barcodes were added in two successive PCR steps. Sequencing of the TCR alpha and beta cDNA libraries was done on the Illumina HiSeq platform using custom primers. The published analysis was carried out like this. Raw reads were processed with MiGEC to extract unique molecular identifiers, and MiXCR was used to determine CDR3 positions. Recombination models were inferred per individual with the repgenHMM and IGoR tools using an EM algorithm. Shared clonotype analysis was performed with the tcR package in R, normalizing sharing by the product of cloneset sizes. To study raw recombination without the effects of thymic and clonal selection, out-of-frame nonproductive sequences were analyzed. The public reads were reprocessed in TCRdb via fastp at Q25 and MiXCR, keeping in-frame beta chains. Each entry merges the rows of one CDR3 protein and shows their most common DNA and genes. What appears here as the V and J calls and clone size reflects TCRdb's work, not the paper's. This sample holds approximately 220,000 distinct CDR3 sequences; about 7.5% were observed only once. The top ten clones comprise around 5.4% of the sample.

By how much of the sample it makes up, this clonotype is medium-sized (0.01 to 0.1%). This clone's antigen is unknown. No per-base quality is available; no much larger clone lies one base away. A distance of 4 bases separates the germline ends of V and J, which lose 5 bases and 6 bases respectively. The germline V gene encodes CDR1 MNHEY and CDR2 SMNVEV (reference sequence). The CDR3 runs 11 amino acids, cysteine and phenylalanine included. Kept here is only the CDR3 DNA, which spans 33 bases and is read in frame from base 1. On the study overall, not on this receptor specifically: Conclusions relied on cross-sectional statistical analysis, since the same donors could not be followed over many years. A weaker excess of twin sharing was found in beta out-of-frame sequences because the signal-to-noise ratio was lowered by fewer shared sequences. Out-of-frame TCR alpha sharing in monozygotic twins was systematically underestimated by recombination models, whereas sharing between unrelated individuals was in agreement with the recombination models. Zero-insertion analyses could be partly confounded by invariant T cells such as MAIT and iNKT, though diverse VJ usage argued against such confounding for most clonotypes. Compared with coincidental sharing between unrelated individuals, out-of-frame TCR alpha sequences shared between twins had an excess of sequences with low generation probability. Abundant cord blood beta clonotypes carried fewer insertions; young adult naive repertoires showed a weaker similar trend, while memory repertoires showed none.

These records were also assigned to another study, of yellow fever vaccine responses in identical twins. According to the second study: The T cell response to vaccination in identical twins was reported by the authors to appear partly convergent and partly personalized. Focusing on identical twins, the study followed the T cell clones that responded to the vaccine, and did so with precision.

The receptor was derived from a woman younger than 35 in good health. This receptor chain uses TRBV27 and TRBJ2-2; a confident D gene designation cannot be given. Sequencing used CD8+ T cells sorted from blood. The CDR3 protein: CASSRAGELFF. The sequenced DNA is TGTGCCAGCAGTAGGGCCGGGGAGCTGTTTTTT.